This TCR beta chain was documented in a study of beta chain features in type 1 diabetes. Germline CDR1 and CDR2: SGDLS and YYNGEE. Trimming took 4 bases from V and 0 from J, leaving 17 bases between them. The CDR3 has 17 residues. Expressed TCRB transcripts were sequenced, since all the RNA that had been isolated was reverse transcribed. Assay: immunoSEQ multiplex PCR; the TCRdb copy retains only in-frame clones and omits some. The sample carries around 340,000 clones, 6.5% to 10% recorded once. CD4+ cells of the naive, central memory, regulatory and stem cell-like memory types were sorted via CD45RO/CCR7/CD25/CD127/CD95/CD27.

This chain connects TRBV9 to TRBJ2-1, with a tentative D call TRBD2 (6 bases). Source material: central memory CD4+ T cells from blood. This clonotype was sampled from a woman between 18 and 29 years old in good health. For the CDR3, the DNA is TGTGCCAGCAGCCCACAGACTAGTCCCTACTCCTACAATGAGCAGTTCTTC. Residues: CASSPQTSPYSYNEQFF.